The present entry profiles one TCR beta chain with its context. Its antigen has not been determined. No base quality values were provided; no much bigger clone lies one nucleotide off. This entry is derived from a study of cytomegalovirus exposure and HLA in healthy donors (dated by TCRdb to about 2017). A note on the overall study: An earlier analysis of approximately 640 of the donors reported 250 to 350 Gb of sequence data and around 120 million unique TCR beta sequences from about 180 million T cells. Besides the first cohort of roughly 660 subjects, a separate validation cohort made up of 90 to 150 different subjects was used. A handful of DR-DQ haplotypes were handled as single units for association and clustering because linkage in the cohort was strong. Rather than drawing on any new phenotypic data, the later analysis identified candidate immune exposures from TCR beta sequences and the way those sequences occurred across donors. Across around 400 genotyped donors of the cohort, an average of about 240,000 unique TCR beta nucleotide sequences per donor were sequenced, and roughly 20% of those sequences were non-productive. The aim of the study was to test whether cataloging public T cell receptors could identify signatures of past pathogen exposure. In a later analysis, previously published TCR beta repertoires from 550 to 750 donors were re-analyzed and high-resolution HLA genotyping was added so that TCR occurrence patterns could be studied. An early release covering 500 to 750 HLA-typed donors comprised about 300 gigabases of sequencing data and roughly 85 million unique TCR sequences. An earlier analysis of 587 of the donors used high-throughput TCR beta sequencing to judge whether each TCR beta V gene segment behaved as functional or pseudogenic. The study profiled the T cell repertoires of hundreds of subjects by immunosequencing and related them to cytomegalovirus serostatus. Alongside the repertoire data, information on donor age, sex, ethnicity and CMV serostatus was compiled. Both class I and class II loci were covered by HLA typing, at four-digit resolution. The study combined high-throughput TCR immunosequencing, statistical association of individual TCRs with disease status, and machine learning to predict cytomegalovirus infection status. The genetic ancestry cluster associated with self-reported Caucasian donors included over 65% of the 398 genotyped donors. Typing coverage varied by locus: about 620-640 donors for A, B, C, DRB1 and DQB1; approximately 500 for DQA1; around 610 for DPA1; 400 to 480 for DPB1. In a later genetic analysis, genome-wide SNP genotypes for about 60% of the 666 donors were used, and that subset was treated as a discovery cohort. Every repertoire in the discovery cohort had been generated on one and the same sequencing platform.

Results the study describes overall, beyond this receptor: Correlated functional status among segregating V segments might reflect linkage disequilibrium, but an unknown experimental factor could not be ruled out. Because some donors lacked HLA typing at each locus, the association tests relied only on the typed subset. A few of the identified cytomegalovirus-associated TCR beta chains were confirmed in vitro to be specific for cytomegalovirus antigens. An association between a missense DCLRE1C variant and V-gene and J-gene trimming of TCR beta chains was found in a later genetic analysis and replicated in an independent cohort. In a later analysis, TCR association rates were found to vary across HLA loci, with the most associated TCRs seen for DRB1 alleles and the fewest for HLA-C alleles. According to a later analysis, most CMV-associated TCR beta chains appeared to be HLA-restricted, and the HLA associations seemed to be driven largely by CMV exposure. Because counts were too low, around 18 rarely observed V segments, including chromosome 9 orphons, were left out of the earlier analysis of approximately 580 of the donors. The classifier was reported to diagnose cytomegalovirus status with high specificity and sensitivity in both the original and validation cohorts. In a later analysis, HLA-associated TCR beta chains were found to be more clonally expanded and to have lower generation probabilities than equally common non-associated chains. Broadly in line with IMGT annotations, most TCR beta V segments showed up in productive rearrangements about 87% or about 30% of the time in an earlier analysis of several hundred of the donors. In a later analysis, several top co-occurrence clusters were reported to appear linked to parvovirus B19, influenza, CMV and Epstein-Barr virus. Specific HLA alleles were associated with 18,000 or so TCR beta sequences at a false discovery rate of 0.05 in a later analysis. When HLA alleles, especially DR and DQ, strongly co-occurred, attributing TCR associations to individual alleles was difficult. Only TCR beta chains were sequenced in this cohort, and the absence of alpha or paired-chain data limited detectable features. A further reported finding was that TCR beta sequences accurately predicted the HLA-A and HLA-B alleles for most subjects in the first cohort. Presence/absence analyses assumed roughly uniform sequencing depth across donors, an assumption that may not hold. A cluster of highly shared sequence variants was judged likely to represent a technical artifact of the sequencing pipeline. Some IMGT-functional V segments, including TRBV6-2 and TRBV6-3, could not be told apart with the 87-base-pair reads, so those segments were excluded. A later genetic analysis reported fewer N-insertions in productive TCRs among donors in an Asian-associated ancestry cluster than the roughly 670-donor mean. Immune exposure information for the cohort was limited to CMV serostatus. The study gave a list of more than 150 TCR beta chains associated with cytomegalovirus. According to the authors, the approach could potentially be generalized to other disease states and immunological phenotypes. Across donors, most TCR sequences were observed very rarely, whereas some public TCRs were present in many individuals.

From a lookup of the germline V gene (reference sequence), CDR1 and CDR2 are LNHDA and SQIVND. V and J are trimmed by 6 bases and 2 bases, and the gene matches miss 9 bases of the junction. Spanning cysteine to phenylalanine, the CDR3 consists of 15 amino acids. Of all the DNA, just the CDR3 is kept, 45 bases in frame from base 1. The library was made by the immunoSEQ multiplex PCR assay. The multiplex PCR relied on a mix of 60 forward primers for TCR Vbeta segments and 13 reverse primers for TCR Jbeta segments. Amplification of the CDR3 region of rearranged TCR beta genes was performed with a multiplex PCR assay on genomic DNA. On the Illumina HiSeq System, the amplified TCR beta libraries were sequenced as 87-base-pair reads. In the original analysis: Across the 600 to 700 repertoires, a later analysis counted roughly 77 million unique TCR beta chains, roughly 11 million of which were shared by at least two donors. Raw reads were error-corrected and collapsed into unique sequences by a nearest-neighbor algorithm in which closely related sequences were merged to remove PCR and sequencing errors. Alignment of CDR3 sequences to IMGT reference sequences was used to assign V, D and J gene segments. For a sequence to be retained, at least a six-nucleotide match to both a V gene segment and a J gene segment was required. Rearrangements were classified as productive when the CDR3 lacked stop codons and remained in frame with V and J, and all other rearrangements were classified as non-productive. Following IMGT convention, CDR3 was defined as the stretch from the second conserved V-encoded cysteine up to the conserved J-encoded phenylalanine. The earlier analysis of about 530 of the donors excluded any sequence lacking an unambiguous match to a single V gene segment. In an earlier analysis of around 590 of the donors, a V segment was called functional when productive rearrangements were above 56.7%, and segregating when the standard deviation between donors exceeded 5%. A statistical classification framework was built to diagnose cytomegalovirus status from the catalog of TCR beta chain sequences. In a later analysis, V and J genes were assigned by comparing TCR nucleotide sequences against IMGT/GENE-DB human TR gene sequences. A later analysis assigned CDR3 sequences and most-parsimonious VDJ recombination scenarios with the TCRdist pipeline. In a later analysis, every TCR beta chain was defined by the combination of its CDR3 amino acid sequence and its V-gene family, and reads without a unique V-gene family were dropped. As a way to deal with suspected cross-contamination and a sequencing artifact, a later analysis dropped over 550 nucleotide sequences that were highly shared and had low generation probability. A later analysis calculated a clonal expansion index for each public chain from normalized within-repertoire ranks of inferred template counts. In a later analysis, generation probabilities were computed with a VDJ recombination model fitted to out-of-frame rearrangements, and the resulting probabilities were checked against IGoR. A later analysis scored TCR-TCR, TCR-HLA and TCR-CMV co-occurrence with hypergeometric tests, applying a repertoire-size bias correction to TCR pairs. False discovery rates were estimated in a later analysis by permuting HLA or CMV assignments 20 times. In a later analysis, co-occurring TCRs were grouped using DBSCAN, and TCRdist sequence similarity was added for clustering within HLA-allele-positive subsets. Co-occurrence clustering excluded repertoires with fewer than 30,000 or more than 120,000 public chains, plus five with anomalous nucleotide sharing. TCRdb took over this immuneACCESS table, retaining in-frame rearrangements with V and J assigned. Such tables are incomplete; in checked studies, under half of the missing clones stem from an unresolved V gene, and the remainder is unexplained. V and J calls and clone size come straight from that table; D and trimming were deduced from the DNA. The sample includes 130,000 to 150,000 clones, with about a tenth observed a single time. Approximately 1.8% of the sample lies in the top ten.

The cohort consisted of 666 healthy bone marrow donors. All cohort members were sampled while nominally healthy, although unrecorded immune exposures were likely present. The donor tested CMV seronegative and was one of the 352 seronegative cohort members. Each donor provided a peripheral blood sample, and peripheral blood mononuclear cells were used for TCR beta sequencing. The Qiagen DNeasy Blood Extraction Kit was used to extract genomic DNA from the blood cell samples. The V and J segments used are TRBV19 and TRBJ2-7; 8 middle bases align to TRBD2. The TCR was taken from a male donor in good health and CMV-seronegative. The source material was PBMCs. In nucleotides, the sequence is TGTGCCAGTAGACCCCGGGGGGGGGCGGCCTACGAGCAGTACTTC. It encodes CASRPRGGAAYEQYF.